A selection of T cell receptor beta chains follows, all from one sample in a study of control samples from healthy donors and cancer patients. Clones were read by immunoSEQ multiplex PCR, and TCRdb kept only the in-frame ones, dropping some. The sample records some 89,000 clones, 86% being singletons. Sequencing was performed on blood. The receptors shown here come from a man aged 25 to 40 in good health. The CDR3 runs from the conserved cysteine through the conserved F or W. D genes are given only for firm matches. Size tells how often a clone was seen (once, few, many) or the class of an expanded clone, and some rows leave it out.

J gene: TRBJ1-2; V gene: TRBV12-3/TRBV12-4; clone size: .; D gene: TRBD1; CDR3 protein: CASIQTGETYTF; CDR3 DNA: TGTGCCAGCATCCAGACAGGGGAGACCTACACCTTC
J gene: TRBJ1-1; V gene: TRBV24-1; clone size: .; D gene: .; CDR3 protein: CATKEGVETEAFF; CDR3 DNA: TGTGCCACCAAGGAAGGGGTGGAGACTGAAGCTTTCTTT
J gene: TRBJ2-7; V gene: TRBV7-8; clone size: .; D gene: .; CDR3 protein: CASSLADTGAYEQYF; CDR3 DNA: TGTGCCAGCAGCTTAGCAGATACAGGTGCCTACGAGCAGTACTTC
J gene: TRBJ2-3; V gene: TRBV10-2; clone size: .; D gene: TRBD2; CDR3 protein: CASSWASGGDYTQYF; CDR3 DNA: TGCGCCAGCAGTTGGGCTAGCGGGGGGGATTATACGCAGTATTTT
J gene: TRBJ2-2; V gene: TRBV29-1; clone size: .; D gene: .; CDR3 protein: CSARGRLNTGELFF; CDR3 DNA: TGCAGCGCGCGGGGACGGTTAAACACCGGGGAGCTGTTTTTT
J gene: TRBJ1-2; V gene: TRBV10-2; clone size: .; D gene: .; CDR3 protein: CASSGGPYGYTF; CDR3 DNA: TGCGCCAGCAGTGGCGGACCCTATGGCTACACCTTC
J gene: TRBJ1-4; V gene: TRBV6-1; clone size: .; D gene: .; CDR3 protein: CASSVWAAATNEKLFF; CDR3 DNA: TGTGCCAGCAGTGTTTGGGCGGCAGCAACTAATGAAAAACTGTTTTTT
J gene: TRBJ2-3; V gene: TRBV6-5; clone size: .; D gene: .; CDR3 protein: CASSYYAGPSTDTQYF; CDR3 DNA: TGTGCCAGCAGTTACTATGCAGGCCCAAGCACAGATACGCAGTATTTT
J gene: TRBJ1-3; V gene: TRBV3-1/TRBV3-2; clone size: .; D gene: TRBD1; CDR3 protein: CASGTGTGGASIYF; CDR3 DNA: TGTGCCAGCGGAACCGGGACAGGGGGCGCGTCCATATATTTT
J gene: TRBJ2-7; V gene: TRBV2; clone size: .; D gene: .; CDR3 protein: CASRPYYEQYF; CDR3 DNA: TGTGCCAGCAGACCTTACTACGAGCAGTACTTC
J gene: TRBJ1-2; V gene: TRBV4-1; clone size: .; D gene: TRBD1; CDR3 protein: CASSQDRTGSAYGYTF; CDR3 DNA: TGCGCCAGCAGCCAAGATAGGACAGGGTCGGCCTATGGCTACACCTTC
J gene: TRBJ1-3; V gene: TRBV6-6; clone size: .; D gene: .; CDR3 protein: CASSPNNGNTIYF; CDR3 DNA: TGTGCCAGCAGTCCCAACAATGGAAACACCATATATTTT
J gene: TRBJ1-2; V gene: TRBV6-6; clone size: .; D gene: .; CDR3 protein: CASSFYGYTF; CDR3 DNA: TGTGCCAGCAGTTTCTATGGCTACACCTTC
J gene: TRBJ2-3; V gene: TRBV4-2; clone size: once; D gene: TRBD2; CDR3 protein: CASSLRTSVGGTDTQYF; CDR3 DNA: TGTGCCAGCAGCCTCCGGACTAGCGTAGGGGGCACAGATACGCAGTATTTT
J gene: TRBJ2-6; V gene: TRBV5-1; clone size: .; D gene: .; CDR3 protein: CASSLVPSGASGANVLTF; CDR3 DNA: TGCGCCAGCAGCTTGGTGCCCTCAGGGGCCTCTGGGGCCAACGTCCTGACTTTC
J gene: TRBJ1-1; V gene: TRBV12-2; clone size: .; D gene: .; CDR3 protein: CASRAMGQGTTEAFF; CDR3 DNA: TGTGCAAGTCGCGCCATGGGACAGGGGACGACTGAAGCTTTCTTT
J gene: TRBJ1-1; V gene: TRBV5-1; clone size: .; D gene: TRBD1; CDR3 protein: CASSLQGQELNTEAFF; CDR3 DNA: TGCGCCAGCAGCTTGCAAGGACAGGAGTTGAACACTGAAGCTTTCTTT
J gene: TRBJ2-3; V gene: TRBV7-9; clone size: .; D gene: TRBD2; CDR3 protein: CASSSRLARTDTQYF; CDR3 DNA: TGTGCCAGCAGCTCCAGACTAGCGCGCACAGATACGCAGTATTTT
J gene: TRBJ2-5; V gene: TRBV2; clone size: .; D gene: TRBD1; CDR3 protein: CASSEALGQGAWETQYF; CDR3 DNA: TGTGCCAGCAGTGAAGCGCTCGGACAGGGAGCATGGGAGACCCAGTACTTC
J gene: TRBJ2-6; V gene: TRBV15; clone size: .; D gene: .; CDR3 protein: CATSPRGPGANVLTF; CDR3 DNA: TGTGCCACCAGTCCCAGGGGCCCTGGGGCCAACGTCCTGACTTTC
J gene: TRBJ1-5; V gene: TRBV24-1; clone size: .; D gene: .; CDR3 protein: CATSGAGRNQPQHF; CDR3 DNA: TGTGCCACCAGTGGGGCAGGGAGGAATCAGCCCCAGCATTTT
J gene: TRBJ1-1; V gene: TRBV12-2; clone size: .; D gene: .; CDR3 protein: CASRLASKTMNTEAFF; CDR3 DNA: TGTGCAAGTCGCTTAGCTTCGAAGACAATGAACACTGAAGCTTTCTTT
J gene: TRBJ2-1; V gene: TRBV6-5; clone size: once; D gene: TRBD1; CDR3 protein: CASSSDRGFYNEQFF; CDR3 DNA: TGTGCCAGCAGCTCCGACAGGGGGTTCTACAATGAGCAGTTCTTC
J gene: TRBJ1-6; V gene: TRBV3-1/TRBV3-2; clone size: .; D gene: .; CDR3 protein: CASSPRDWSSYNSPLHF; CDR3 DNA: TGTGCCAGCAGCCCCAGGGACTGGAGCTCCTATAATTCACCCCTCCACTTT
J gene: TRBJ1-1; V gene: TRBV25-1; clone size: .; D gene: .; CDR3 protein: CASSVGNTEAFF; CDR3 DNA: TGTGCCAGCAGTGTAGGGAACACTGAAGCTTTCTTT
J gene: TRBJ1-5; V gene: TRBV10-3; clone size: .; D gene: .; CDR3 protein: CAISTGQPNQPQHF; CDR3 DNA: TGTGCCATCAGTACTGGACAGCCCAATCAGCCCCAGCATTTT
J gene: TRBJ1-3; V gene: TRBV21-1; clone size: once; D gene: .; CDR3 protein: CASSAPGTGDRNTIYF; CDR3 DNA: TGTGCCAGCAGCGCACCGGGGACAGGGGATAGAAACACCATATATTTT
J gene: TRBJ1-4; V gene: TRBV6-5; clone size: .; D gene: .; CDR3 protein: CASSYRQGFNEKLFF; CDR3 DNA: TGTGCCAGCAGTTACCGCCAGGGGTTTAATGAAAAACTGTTTTTT
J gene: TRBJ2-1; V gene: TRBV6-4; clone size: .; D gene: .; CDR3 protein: CASSDEGLVSNEQFF; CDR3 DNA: TGTGCCAGCAGTGACGAGGGCTTAGTATCTAATGAGCAGTTCTTC
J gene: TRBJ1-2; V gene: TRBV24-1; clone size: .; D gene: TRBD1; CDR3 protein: CATSDSTGTGDGYTF; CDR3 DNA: TGTGCCACCAGTGACTCCACCGGGACAGGTGATGGCTACACCTTC
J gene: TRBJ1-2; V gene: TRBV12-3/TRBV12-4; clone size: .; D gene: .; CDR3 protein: CASSPDSYGYTF; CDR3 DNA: TGTGCCAGCAGCCCGGACAGCTATGGCTACACCTTC
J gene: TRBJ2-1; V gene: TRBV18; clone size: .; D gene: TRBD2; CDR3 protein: CASSPPGLAGGKDEQFF; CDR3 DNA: TGTGCCAGCTCACCACCGGGACTAGCGGGGGGGAAGGATGAGCAGTTCTTC